This T cell receptor beta chain was captured by sequencing in a study of identical twins. The study's findings and limits: Beta out-of-frame sequences showed weaker excess sharing between twins. Insertions were fewer in abundant cord blood beta clonotypes, whereas memory repertoires showed none of this pattern.

CDR3 length: 13 amino acids. The ends were cut back, 1 base at V and 3 bases at J, with 8 bases in the middle. Germline-derived CDR1 and CDR2 are DFQATT and SNEGSKA (reference sequence). It was template switching that added a universal primer site, and there were unique molecular identifiers on the cDNA. TCRdb ran MiXCR on the 5' RACE reads and lists one entry per CDR3 protein. The profile shows about 210,000 distinct CDR3 sequences, approximately 9% of them singletons. Only healthy Caucasians were enrolled as donors. This clonotype was recorded many times. No antigen is known for it. Material: memory (CD45RO+) T cells sorted from blood. The V gene is TRBV20-1, the J gene TRBJ2-3, with D tentatively TRBD1 or TRBD2 (5 bases each). The TCR sequence derives from a woman aged 18-29 years in good health. The CDR3, as DNA: TGCAGTGCTAGAGGGGACGGAACAGATACGCAGTATTTT. It codes for CSARGDGTDTQYF.